Reported below is one TCR beta chain. Its cognate antigen is unknown. In germline, CDR1 is LNHDA, CDR2 SQIVND (reference sequence). With V trimmed by 9 bases and J by 5 bases, 17 bases remained unmatched. This CDR3 is built from 17 residues. The record originates from a study of T cell responses to AZD1222 COVID-19 vaccine. Whole-study findings and limits: Researchers took repertoire samples only after the peak T cell response had come. Females outnumbered males among donors, who were mostly white British; clonal diversity was possibly underestimated. Two doses of AZD1222 preceded a rise in Spike-specific TCR breadth and depth.

Sequencing was performed with immunoSEQ multiplex PCR; in TCRdb, only in-frame clones are kept and a portion is missing. Of under 150,000 clones listed, around nine tenths were seen once; the top ten hold just over 7%. The chain has TRBV19 and TRBJ1-1, with 11 bases aligning to TRBD1. This sequence originates from an adult in good health. The sequenced sample was peripheral blood, obtained on day 0 of AZD1222 vaccination. CDR3 coding DNA: TGTGCCAGCAGAAACGCCCGGGACAGGGGGACGGGTACTGAAGCTTTCTTT. Amino acid sequence: CASRNARDRGTGTEAFF.